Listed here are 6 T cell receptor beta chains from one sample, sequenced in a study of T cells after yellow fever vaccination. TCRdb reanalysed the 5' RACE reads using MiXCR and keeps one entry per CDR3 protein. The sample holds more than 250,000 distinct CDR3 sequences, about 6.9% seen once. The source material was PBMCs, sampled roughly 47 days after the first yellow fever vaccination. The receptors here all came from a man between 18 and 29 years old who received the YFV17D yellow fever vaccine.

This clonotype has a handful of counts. CDR3 sequence (DNA): TGCAGTGCTAGAGATCTAAACAGAGCAACTAATGAAAAACTGTTTTTT. Its translation: CSARDLNRATNEKLFF. The chain couples TRBV20-1 to TRBJ1-4; D not resolved. Per the germline V gene, CDR1 is DFQATT and CDR2 is SNEGSKA (reference sequence). The V end was cut by 0 bases, the J end by 0 bases, with 11 bases between. The CDR3 contains 16 residues.

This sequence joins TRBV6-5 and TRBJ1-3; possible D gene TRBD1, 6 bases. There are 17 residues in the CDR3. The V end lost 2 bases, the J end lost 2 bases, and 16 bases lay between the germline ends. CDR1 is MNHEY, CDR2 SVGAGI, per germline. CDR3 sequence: CASSYGLDRMAGNTIYF. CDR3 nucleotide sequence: TGTGCCAGCAGTTACGGGTTAGACAGGATGGCTGGAAACACCATATATTTT.

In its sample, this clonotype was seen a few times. The CDR3 spells CAIKQGLAGTDTQYF. The CDR3 nucleotides read TGTGCCATCAAACAAGGACTAGCGGGCACAGATACGCAGTATTTT. The V call is TRBV10-3, the J call TRBJ2-3, with TRBD2 identical over 10 bases. J gave up 1 base and V 7 bases, and 5 bases lay outside the gene matches. The CDR3 totals 15 residues. The germline V gene has CDR1 ENHRY and CDR2 SYGVKD.

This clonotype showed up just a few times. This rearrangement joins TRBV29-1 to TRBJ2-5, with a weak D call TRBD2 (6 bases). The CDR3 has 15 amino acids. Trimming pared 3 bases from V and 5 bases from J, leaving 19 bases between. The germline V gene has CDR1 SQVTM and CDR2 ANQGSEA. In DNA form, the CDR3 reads TGCAGCGTTGAGTTACCCAGGAGGGTACGGGAGACCCAGTACTTC. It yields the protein CSVELPRRVRETQYF.

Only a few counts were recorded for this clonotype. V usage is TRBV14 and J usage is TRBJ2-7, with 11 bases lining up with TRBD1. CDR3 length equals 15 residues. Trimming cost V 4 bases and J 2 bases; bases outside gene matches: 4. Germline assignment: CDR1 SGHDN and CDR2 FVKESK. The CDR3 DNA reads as TGTGCCAGCAGCCGAGGGACAGGGGGAACCTACGAGCAGTACTTC. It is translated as CASSRGTGGTYEQYF. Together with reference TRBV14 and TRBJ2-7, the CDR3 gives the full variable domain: EAGVTQFPSHSVIEKGQTVTLRCDPISGHDNLYWYRRVMGKEIKFLLHFVKESKQDESGMPNNRFLAERTGGTYSTLKVQPAELEDSGVYFCASSRGTGGTYEQYFGPGTRLTVT.

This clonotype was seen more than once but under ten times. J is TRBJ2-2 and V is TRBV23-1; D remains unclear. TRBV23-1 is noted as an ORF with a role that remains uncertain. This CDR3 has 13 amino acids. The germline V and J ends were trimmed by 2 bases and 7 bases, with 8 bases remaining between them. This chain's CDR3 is CASSQPWNGELFF. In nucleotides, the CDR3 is TGCGCCAGCAGTCAACCCTGGAACGGGGAGCTGTTTTTT.